This T cell receptor beta chain appears in the sequencing data of a study of cytomegalovirus exposure and HLA in healthy donors. Use of 60 Vbeta and 13 Jbeta primers characterized the PCR. Measured with immunoSEQ multiplex PCR; TCRdb has only the in-frame clones, and not every one. The sample shows 90,000 to 120,000 clones, approximately 80% of them seen only once. The sequencing sample was made of PBMCs. The receptor's source is a woman under 30 in good health and CMV-seropositive.

The CDR3 loop reads CAISESGTINTGELFF. The DNA for the CDR3 is TGTGCCATCAGTGAGTCTGGGACAATTAACACCGGGGAGCTGTTTTTT. The chain joins TRBV10-3 to TRBJ2-2, with a possible D match to TRBD1 (6 bases). Germline V lookup: CDR1 ENHRY, CDR2 SYGVKD. With 0 bases removed from V and 2 bases from J, the gap between germline ends came to 10 bases. CDR3 length: 16 residues.